The following is a T cell receptor (beta chain) sequence with its context. TCRdb keeps only in-frame clones here, not all; method: immunoSEQ multiplex PCR. The sample contains 400,000 to 450,000 clones, around 90% of which appear only once. The sample belongs to a study of control samples from healthy donors and cancer patients. Sequencing was carried out using PBMCs. The source of this sequence is a man aged 35-49 years with head and neck cancer.

CDR3 in DNA: TGTGCCAGCAGTTTATTTGGAGGGGGAAGGTCTGCTGAAGCTTTCTTT. Translation gives CASSLFGGGRSAEAFF. This sequence joins TRBV27 and TRBJ1-1; possible D gene TRBD1, 6 bases. The CDR3 runs to 16 residues. Trimming removed 1 base at V and 6 bases at J, with 18 bases between. Germline V gene lookup returns CDR1 MNHEY and CDR2 SMNVEV (reference sequence).